This T cell receptor beta chain was sequenced in a study of T-cell memory formation after mild COVID-19. TCRdb used MiXCR to reprocess the 5' RACE reads, holding one entry per CDR3 protein. The top ten clones hold roughly an eighth of a sample with roughly 550,000 distinct CDR3 sequences, roughly 20% of them seen once. CDR1 and CDR2 from the germline V gene are GTSNPN and SVGIG (reference sequence). V shed 5 bases and J 7 bases; nucleotides not matched to a gene: 17. This CDR3 is 16 amino acids long. Input material: PBMCs or a T cell subset sorted from them (not recorded which). This rearrangement joins TRBV30 to TRBJ1-2, with 9 bases aligning to TRBD1. The TCR originated in an adult woman who had mild COVID-19 (a few samples of this study predate the infection). Cell type and time point are not known. In nucleotides, the CDR3 is TGTGCCTGGGCCACCGGGACAGGGATGGCGTTGGGTGGCTACACCTTC. This sequence encodes CAWATGTGMALGGYTF.